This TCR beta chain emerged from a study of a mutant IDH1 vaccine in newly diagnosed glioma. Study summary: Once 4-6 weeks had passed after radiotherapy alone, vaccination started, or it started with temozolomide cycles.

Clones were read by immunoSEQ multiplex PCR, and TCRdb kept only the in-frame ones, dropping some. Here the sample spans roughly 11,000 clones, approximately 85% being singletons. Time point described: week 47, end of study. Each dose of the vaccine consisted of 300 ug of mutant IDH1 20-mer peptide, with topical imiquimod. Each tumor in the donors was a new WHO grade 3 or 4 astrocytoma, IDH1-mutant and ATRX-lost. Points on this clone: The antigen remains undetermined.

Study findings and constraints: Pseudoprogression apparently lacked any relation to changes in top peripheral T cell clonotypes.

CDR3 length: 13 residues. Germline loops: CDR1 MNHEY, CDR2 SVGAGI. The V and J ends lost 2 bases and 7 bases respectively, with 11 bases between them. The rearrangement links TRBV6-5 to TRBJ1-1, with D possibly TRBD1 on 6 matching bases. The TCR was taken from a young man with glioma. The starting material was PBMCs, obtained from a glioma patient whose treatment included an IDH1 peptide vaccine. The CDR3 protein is CASSYRGRFEAFF. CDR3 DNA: TGTGCCAGCAGTTACAGGGGGAGATTTGAAGCTTTCTTT.